The clone carrying this TCR beta chain was observed a handful of times. This record comes from a study of T cells in Graves' hyperthyroidism and ophthalmopathy. RNA transcripts gave rise to amplified TCR beta CDR3 regions. The study used the HTBI primer set for a first-round RT-PCR of the TCR CDR3. In TCRdb, the multiplex PCR reads were re-called with MiXCR into one record per CDR3 protein. The profile shows about 640,000 distinct CDR3 sequences, 14% of them singletons. V gave up 5 bases and J gave up 3 bases; unmatched junction bases: 5. CDR3 length: 15 residues. Germline V CDR1 and CDR2: SEHNR, FQNEAQ (reference sequence).

The chain is built from TRBV7-9 and TRBJ2-1; 9 bases align to TRBD1. The sample consisted of blood. The TCR comes from a woman aged 50 to 60 with Graves' ophthalmopathy. The CDR3 region has the DNA TGTGCCAGCAGCAACGGGACAGGGCACTACAATGAGCAGTTCTTC. The encoded protein is CASSNGTGHYNEQFF.